Listed below are T cell receptor beta chains from one sample, sequenced in a study of T cells in localized non-small cell lung cancer. Using immunoSEQ multiplex PCR, the repertoire was profiled, and TCRdb retains in-frame clones only, with some absent. Here the sample spans over 30,000 clones, 90% being singletons. Specimen: peripheral blood, collected before any cancer treatment. These receptors were collected from a man between 40 and 75 years old with stage I lung adenocarcinoma. Each CDR3 is given with its conserved first and last residue. A D gene is named only where the DNA matches it firmly. Clone size is stated in some rows and not others, as once, few, many or a class when expanded.

v_call	j_call	d_call	clone_size	cdr3_aa	cdr3_nt
TRBV30	TRBJ2-4	TRBD2	.	CAWSSSGVNIQYF	TGTGCCTGGAGTTCCAGCGGGGTAAACATTCAGTACTTC
TRBV5-1	TRBJ2-1	.	.	CASSLLLGSYNEQFF	TGCGCCAGCAGCTTGCTTTTAGGGAGCTACAATGAGCAGTTCTTC
TRBV4-1	TRBJ1-2	TRBD1	.	CASSRPGQLIYGYTF	TGCGCCAGCAGCCGTCCGGGACAGCTCATCTATGGCTACACCTTC
TRBV2	TRBJ2-7	.	.	CATKGDYSYEQYF	TGTGCCACAAAGGGGGACTATTCCTACGAGCAGTACTTC
TRBV6-1	TRBJ2-3	.	.	CASSEVPGVDTQYF	TGTGCCAGCAGTGAAGTTCCAGGGGTAGATACGCAGTATTTT
TRBV28	TRBJ2-5	.	.	CASSSPSTANLETQYF	TGTGCCAGCAGTTCCCCTTCGACGGCGAACCTGGAGACCCAGTACTTC
TRBV9	TRBJ1-1	.	few	CASSPSGGWDTEAFF	TGTGCCAGCAGCCCTAGTGGGGGGTGGGACACTGAAGCTTTCTTT
TRBV5-1	TRBJ2-1	TRBD1	.	CASSLAQGAMNEQFF	TGCGCCAGCAGCTTGGCACAGGGGGCGATGAATGAGCAGTTCTTC
TRBV13	TRBJ1-2	.	.	CASSLVSKGGYTF	TGTGCCAGCAGCTTAGTCTCGAAGGGCGGCTACACCTTC
TRBV5-1	TRBJ2-5	.	.	CASGVPPGGTQETQYF	TGCGCCAGCGGGGTTCCTCCCGGTGGGACCCAAGAGACCCAGTACTTC
TRBV7-8	TRBJ2-2	.	.	CASSSRLTGTLGELFF	TGTGCCAGCAGCTCTAGATTAACAGGAACTCTCGGGGAGCTGTTTTTT
TRBV19	TRBJ1-6	.	.	CASSIRDNSPLHF	TGTGCCAGTAGTATTCGGGATAATTCACCCCTCCACTTT
TRBV6-1	TRBJ1-5	.	.	CASNEQAHSNQPQHF	TGTGCCAGCAATGAACAGGCTCATAGCAATCAGCCCCAGCATTTT
TRBV11-2	TRBJ2-5	.	once	CASSPGTGETQYF	TGTGCCAGCAGCCCTGGGACGGGAGAGACCCAGTACTTC
TRBV5-4	TRBJ1-2	.	.	CASHVGGQGVYGYTF	TGTGCCAGCCACGTGGGGGGCCAGGGAGTATATGGCTACACCTTC
TRBV4-2	TRBJ2-1	.	.	CASSHSRGIGNEQFF	TGTGCCAGCAGCCACTCCAGGGGTATTGGCAATGAGCAGTTCTTC
TRBV19	TRBJ1-1	TRBD1	.	CASGKDRAPRDTEAFF	TGTGCCAGTGGGAAAGACAGGGCTCCACGAGACACTGAAGCTTTCTTT
TRBV5-1	TRBJ1-1	.	.	CASSLYGQRAFF	TGCGCCAGCAGCTTATATGGACAAAGGGCTTTCTTT
TRBV30	TRBJ1-6	TRBD1	.	CAWRGQGDSPLHF	TGTGCCTGGAGGGGACAGGGGGATTCGCCCCTCCACTTT
TRBV6-5	TRBJ1-2	TRBD1	once	CASRYRGGDGYTF	TGTGCCAGCAGATACAGGGGGGGGGATGGCTACACCTTC
TRBV11-1	TRBJ1-1	.	.	CASSLAKNTEAFF	TGTGCCAGCAGCTTGGCAAAGAACACTGAAGCTTTCTTT
TRBV29-1	TRBJ1-2	.	once	CSVQSYGYTF	TGCAGCGTTCAGTCATATGGCTACACCTTC
TRBV5-1	TRBJ2-7	.	.	CASSRGGGMGYEQYF	TGCGCCAGCAGTAGAGGTGGGGGAATGGGCTACGAGCAGTACTTC
TRBV5-4	TRBJ2-7	.	.	CASSPAGRGYEQYF	TGTGCCAGCAGCCCAGCGGGCAGAGGATACGAGCAGTACTTC
TRBV19	TRBJ1-1	.	.	CASSIGRNTEAFF	TGTGCCAGTAGTATTGGACGGAACACTGAAGCTTTCTTT